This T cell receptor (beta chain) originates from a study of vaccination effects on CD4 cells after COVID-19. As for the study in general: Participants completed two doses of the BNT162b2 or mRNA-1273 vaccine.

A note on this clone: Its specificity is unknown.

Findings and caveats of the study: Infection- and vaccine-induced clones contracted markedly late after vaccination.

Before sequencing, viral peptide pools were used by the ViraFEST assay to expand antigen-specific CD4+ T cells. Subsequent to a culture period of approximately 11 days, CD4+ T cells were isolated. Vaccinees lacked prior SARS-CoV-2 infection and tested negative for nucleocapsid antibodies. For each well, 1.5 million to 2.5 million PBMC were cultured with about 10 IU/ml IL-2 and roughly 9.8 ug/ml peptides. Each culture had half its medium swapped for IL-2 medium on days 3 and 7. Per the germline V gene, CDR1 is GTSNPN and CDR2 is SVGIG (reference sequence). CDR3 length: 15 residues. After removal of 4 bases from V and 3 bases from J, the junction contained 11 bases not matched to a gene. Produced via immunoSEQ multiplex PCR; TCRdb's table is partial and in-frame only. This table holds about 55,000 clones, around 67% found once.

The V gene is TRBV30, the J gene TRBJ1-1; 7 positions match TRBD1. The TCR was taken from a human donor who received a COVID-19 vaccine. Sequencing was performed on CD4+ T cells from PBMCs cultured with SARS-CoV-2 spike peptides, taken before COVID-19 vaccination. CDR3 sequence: CAWTIPDRRDTEAFF. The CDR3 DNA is TGTGCCTGGACGATCCCGGACAGGCGGGACACTGAAGCTTTCTTT.